This TCR beta chain was captured in a study of shared clonotypes between healthy human individuals. General study results and limits: In having few donors, the study represented limited genetic and exposure-history diversity.

Adult donors, all healthy and HIV-negative, had no recent acute infections or vaccinations. Into CD45RA+ naive and CD45RA-negative memory subsets, the CD4+ cells were split. Germline-derived CDR1 and CDR2 are GTSNPN and SVGIG (reference sequence). The CDR3 extends over 16 amino acids. Trimming at V came to 2 bases and at J to 7 bases, leaving 12 bases not matched to a gene. Details on this clone: Antigen unknown.

Authors' processing steps: From ImmunoSEQ came sequences covering only the junction and carrying no quality scores, so filtering differed. Some clones are missing from TCRdb's copy, which holds only in-frame ones; the method was immunoSEQ multiplex PCR. V and J calls and clone size follow that table, whereas D and trimming were derived from the DNA. The sample holds roughly 1.4 million clones; just under 99% are singletons and the top ten take 0.36%. This sequence was found in a man younger than 45 in good health. The rearrangement uses TRBV30 and TRBJ1-3; 9 positions agree with TRBD1. The sequenced sample consisted of naive CD4+ T cells sorted from blood. Indicated subset: CD45RA+ positively selected. The CDR3 region is CAWSTSGTGPFNTIYF. The CDR3 coding sequence is TGTGCCTGGAGTACCTCGGGGACAGGGCCTTTTAACACCATATATTTT. Supplemented by reference TRBV30 and TRBJ1-3, the full variable domain reads SQTIHQWPATLVQPVGSPLSLECTVEGTSNPNLYWYRQAAGRGLQLLFYSVGIGQISSEVPQNLSASRPQDRQFILSSKKLLLSDSGFYLCAWSTSGTGPFNTIYFGEGSWLTVV.